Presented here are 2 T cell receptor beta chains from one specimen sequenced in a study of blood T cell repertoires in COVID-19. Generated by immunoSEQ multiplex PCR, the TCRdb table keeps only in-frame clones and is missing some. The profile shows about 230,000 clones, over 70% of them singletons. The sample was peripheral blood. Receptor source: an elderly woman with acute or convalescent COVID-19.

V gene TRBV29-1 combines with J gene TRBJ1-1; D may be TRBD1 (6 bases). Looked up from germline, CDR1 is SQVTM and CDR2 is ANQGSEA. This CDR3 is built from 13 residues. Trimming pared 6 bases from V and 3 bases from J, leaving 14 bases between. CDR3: CSVEGVGDTEAFF. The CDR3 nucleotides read TGCAGCGTCGAGGGGGTGGGTGACACTGAAGCTTTCTTT.

CDR3 sequence reads: CASSPLPGQGAVDTQYF. CDR3 DNA: TGTGCCAGCTCACCACTCCCTGGGCAGGGGGCTGTAGATACGCAGTATTTT. This chain joins TRBV18 and TRBJ2-3, with TRBD1 identical over 8 bases. V shed 1 base, J shed 5 bases, and the junction held 11 bases outside the gene matches. The CDR3 sequence is 17 residues long. Per germline, CDR1 KGHSH and CDR2 LQKENI.